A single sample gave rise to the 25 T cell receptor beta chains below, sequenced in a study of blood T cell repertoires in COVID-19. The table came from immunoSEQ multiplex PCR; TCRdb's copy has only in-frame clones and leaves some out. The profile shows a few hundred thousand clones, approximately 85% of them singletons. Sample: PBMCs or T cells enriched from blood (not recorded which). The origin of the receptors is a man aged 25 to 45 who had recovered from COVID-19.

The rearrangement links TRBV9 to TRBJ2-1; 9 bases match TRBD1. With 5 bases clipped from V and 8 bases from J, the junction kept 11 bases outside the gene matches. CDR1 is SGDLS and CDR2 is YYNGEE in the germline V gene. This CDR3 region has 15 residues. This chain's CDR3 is CASSSTGTGLDEQFF. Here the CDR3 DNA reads TGTGCCAGCAGTAGTACCGGGACAGGGTTGGATGAGCAGTTCTTC.

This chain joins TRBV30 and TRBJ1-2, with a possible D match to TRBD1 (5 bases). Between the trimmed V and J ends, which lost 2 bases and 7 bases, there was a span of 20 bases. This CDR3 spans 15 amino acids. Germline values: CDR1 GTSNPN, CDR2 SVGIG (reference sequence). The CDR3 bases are TGTGCCTGGAGTACCGGGGGAAGTCAGCATGGTGGCTACACCTTC. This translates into CAWSTGGSQHGGYTF.

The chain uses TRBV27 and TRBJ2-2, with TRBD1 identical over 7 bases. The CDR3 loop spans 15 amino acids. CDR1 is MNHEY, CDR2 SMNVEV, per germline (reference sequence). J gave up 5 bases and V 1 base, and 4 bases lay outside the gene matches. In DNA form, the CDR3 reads TGTGCCAGCAGTTTATACAGGGGTCGAACCGGGGAGCTGTTTTTT. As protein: CASSLYRGRTGELFF.

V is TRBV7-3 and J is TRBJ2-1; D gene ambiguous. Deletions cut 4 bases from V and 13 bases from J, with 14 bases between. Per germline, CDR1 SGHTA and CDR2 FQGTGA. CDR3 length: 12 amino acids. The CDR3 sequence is CASSSSDASQFF. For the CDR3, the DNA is TGTGCCAGCAGCTCCTCCGATGCCAGTCAGTTCTTC.

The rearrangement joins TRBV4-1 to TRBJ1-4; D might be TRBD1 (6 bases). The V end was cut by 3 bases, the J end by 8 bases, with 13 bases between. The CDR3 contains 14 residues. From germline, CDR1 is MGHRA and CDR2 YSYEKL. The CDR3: CASSHWTASEKLFF. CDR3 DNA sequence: TGCGCCAGCAGCCACTGGACAGCTTCCGAAAAACTGTTTTTT.

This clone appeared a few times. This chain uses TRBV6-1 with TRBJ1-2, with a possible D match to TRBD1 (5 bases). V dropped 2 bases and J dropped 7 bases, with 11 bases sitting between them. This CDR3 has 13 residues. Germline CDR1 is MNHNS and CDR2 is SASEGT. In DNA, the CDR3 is TGTGCCAGCAGTGAACACTTAAGGGGTGGCTACACCTTC. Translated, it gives CASSEHLRGGYTF.

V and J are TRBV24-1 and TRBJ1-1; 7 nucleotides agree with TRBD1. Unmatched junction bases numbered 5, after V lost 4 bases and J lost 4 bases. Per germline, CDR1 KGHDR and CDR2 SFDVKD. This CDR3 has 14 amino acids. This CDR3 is CATSDATGITEAFF. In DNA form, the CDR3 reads TGTGCCACCAGTGACGCGACAGGGATCACTGAAGCTTTCTTT.

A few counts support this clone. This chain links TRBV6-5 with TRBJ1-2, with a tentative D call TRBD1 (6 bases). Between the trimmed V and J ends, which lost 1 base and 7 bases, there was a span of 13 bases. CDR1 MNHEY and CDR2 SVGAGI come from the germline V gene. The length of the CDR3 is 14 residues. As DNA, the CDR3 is TGTGCCAGCAGTTACTTCGCGGGAGGGGGTGGCTACACCTTC. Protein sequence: CASSYFAGGGGYTF.

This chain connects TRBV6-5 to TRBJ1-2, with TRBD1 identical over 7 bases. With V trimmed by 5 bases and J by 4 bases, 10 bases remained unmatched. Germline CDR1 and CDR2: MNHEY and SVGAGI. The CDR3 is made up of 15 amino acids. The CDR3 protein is CASSRQGASIYGYTF. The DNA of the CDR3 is TGTGCCAGCAGTAGACAGGGAGCTTCGATCTATGGCTACACCTTC.

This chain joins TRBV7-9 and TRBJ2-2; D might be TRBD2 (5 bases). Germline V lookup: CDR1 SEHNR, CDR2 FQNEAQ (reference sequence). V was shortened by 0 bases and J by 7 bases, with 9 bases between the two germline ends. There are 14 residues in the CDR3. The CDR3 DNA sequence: TGTGCCAGCAGCTTAGCGCGAGGGTTCGGGGAGCTGTTTTTT. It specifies CASSLARGFGELFF.

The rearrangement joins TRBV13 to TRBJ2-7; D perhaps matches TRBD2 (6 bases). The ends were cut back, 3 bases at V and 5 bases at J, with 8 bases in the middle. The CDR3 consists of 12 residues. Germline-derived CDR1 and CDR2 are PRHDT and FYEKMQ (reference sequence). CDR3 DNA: TGTGCCAGCAGCTTTGGAGGGGACGAGCAGTACTTC. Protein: CASSFGGDEQYF.

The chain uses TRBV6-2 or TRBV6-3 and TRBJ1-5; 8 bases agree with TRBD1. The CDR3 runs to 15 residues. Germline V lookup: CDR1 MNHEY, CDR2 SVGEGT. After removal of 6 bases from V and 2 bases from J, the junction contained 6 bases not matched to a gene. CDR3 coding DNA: TGTGCCAGCAGCCACAGGGGGGTAGGCAATCAGCCCCAGCATTTT. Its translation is CASSHRGVGNQPQHF.

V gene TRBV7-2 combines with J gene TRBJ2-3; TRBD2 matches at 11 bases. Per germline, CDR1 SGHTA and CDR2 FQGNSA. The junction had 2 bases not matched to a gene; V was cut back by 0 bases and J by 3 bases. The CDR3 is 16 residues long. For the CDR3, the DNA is TGTGCCAGCAGCTTAGCCAGACTAGCGGGAACAGATACGCAGTATTTT. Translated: CASSLARLAGTDTQYF.

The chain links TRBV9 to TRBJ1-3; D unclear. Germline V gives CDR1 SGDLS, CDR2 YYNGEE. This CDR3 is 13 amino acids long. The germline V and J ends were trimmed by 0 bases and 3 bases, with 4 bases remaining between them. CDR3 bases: TGTGCCAGCAGCGTAGACGGTGGAAACACCATATATTTT. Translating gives CASSVDGGNTIYF.

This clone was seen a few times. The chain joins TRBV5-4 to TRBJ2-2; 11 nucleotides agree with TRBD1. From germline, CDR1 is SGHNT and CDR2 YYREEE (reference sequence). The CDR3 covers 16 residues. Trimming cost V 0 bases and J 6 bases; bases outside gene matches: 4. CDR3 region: CASSLAPGQGAGELFF. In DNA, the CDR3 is TGTGCCAGCAGCTTGGCCCCGGGACAGGGGGCCGGGGAGCTGTTTTTT. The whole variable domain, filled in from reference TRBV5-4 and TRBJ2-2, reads ETGVTQSPTHLIKTRGQQVTLRCSSQSGHNTVSWYQQALGQGPQFIFQYYREEENGRGNFPPRFSGLQFPNYSSELNVNALELDDSALYLCASSLAPGQGAGELFFGEGSRLTVL.

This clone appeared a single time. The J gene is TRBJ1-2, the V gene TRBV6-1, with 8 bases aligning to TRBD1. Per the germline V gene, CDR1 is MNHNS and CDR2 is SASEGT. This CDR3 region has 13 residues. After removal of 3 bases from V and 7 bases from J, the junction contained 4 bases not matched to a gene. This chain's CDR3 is CASSDVDRGGYTF. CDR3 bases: TGTGCCAGCAGTGACGTTGACAGGGGTGGCTACACCTTC.

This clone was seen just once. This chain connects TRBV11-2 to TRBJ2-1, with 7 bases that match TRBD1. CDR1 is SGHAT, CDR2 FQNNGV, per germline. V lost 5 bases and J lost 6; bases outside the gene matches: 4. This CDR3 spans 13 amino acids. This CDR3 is CASSQTGANEQFF. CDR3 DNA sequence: TGTGCCAGCAGCCAAACAGGGGCCAATGAGCAGTTCTTC.

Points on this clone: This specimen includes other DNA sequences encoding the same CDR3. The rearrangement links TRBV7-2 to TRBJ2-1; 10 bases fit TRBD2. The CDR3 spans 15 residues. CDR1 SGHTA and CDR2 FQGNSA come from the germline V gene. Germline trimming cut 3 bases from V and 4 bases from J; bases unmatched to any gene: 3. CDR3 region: CASSLASGGYNEQFF. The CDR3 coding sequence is TGTGCCAGCAGCTTGGCTAGCGGGGGTTACAATGAGCAGTTCTTC.

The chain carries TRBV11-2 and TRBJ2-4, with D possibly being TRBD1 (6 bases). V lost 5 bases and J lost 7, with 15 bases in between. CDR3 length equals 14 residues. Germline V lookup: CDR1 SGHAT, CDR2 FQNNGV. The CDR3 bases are TGTGCCAGCAGCGGACAACAGGGTGTCAACATTCAGTACTTC. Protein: CASSGQQGVNIQYF.

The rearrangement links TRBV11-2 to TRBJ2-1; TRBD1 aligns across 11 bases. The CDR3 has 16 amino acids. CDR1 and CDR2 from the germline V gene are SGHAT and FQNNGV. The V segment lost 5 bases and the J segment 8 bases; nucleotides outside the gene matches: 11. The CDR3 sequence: CASSPTDRGLNHEQFF. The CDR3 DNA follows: TGTGCCAGCAGCCCAACGGACAGGGGGCTGAACCATGAGCAGTTCTTC.

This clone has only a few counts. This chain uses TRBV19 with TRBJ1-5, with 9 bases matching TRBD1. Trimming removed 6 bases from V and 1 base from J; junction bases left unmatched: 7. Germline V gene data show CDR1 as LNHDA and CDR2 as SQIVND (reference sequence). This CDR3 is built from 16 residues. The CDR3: CASSLRQGGSNQPQHF. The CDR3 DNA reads TGTGCCAGTAGCCTCCGACAGGGGGGGAGCAATCAGCCCCAGCATTTT.

CDR3 bases: TGTGCCTGGAGTGCTCAGGGGACGAACACTGAAGCTTTCTTT. Translation gives CAWSAQGTNTEAFF. The chain uses TRBV30 and TRBJ1-1; tentative D call: TRBD1 (6 bases). Germline-derived CDR1 and CDR2 are GTSNPN and SVGIG (reference sequence). V shed 1 base and J shed 1 base, with 10 bases lying between them. This CDR3 has 14 amino acids.

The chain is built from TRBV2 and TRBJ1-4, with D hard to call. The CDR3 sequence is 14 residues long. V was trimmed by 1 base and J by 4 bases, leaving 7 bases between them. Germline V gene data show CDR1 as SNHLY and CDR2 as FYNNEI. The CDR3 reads CASSEGGDNEKLFF. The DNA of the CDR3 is TGTGCCAGCAGTGAAGGCGGGGATAATGAAAAACTGTTTTTT. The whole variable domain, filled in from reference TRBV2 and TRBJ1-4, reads EPEVTQTPSHQVTQMGQEVILRCVPISNHLYFYWYRQILGQKVEFLVSFYNNEISEKSEIFDDQFSVERPDGSNFTLKIRSTKLEDSAMYFCASSEGGDNEKLFFGSGTQLSVL.

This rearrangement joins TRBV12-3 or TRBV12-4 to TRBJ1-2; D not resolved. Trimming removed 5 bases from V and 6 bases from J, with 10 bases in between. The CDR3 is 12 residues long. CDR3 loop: CASSPTYDGYTF. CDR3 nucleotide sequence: TGTGCCAGCAGTCCCACTTACGATGGCTACACCTTC.

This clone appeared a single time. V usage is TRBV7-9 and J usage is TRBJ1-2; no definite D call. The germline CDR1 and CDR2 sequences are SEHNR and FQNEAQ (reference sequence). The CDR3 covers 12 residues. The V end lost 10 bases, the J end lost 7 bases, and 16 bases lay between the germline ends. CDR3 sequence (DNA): TGTGCCATCCGGGTCCTAGGAGCTGGCTACACCTTC. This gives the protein CAIRVLGAGYTF.